These 8 T cell receptor beta chains share one sample of origin, sequenced in a study of blood T cell repertoires in COVID-19. Sequencing was performed with immunoSEQ multiplex PCR; in TCRdb, only in-frame clones are kept and a portion is missing. Among about 140,000 clones listed, 65% to 80% were seen once. The material sequenced was peripheral blood. The receptors stem from a man aged 45-65 years with acute or convalescent COVID-19.

The chain recombines TRBV5-1 with TRBJ1-1; D not certain. V lost 4 bases and J 4 bases, leaving 14 bases between the germline ends. This CDR3 region has 14 residues. CDR1 SGHRS and CDR2 YFSETQ come from the germline V gene. Written as DNA, the CDR3 is TGCGCCAGCAGCATGAGGGTAGGCGGCACTGAAGCTTTCTTT. Its protein product is CASSMRVGGTEAFF. Together with reference TRBV5-1 and TRBJ1-1, the CDR3 gives the full variable domain: KAGVTQTPRYLIKTRGQQVTLSCSPISGHRSVSWYQQTPGQGLQFLFEYFSETQRNKGNFPGRFSGRQFSNSRSEMNVSTLELGDSALYLCASSMRVGGTEAFFGQGTRLTVV.

This rearrangement joins TRBV6-5 to TRBJ1-1; 7 nucleotides agree with TRBD1. J was trimmed by 4 bases and V by 6 bases; bases with no gene match: 8. This CDR3 contains 14 residues. CDR1 is MNHEY and CDR2 is SVGAGI in the germline V gene. The CDR3 nucleotides read TGTGCCAGCAGAGATATAAACAGGGGCACTGAAGCTTTCTTT. Translated, it gives CASRDINRGTEAFF.

J is TRBJ1-6 and V is TRBV10-3; TRBD1 matches at 7 bases. CDR3 length equals 14 residues. Trimming cost V 10 bases and J 8 bases; bases outside gene matches: 11. Germline values: CDR1 ENHRY, CDR2 SYGVKD. The CDR3 DNA sequence: TGTGCCACCAAGGGGGCCCTTGGCGATTCACCCCTCCACTTT. Amino acids: CATKGALGDSPLHF.

The chain carries TRBV29-1 and TRBJ2-4; no definite D call. CDR1 and CDR2 from the germline V gene are SQVTM and ANQGSEA. The CDR3 is 12 amino acids. V dropped 4 bases and J dropped 0 bases, with 4 bases sitting between them. The CDR3 spells CSVVLAKNIQYF. In DNA form, the CDR3 reads TGCAGCGTTGTCCTAGCCAAAAACATTCAGTACTTC.

In its sample, this clone was seen a few times. The chain employs TRBV18 and TRBJ1-2; D is uncertain. The CDR3 totals 14 residues. Per the germline V gene, CDR1 is KGHSH and CDR2 is LQKENI. The ends were cut back, 2 bases at V and 6 bases at J, with 13 bases in the middle. CDR3 region: CASSPGQTSHGYTF. The CDR3 bases are TGTGCCAGCTCACCAGGTCAGACATCTCATGGCTACACCTTC.

The rearrangement joins TRBV9 to TRBJ1-3; 7 positions agree with TRBD1. Losses at the gene ends were 0 bases for V and 0 bases for J; bases not matched to a gene: 9. This CDR3 is 18 amino acids long. Looked up from germline, CDR1 is SGDLS and CDR2 is YYNGEE. The CDR3 nucleotides read TGTGCCAGCAGCGTAGCTGATAGTAGGGGGCTCTCTGGAAACACCATATATTTT. Amino acid sequence: CASSVADSRGLSGNTIYF.

V usage is TRBV29-1 and J usage is TRBJ2-3, with unresolved D. CDR1 is SQVTM, CDR2 ANQGSEA, per germline. V lost 4 bases, J lost 0 bases, and 11 bases lay in between. The CDR3 is 14 amino acids. The CDR3 DNA is TGCAGCGTTGCCGTAGCTGTGAGCACAGATACGCAGTATTTT. Protein product: CSVAVAVSTDTQYF.

The V and J genes are TRBV6-5 and TRBJ1-1; D call uncertain. CDR3 length equals 14 residues. CDR1 and CDR2 (germline): MNHEY, SVGAGI. Trimming shortened V by 7 bases and J by 0 bases, and 12 bases separated the two germline ends. This chain's CDR3 is CASTPLHMNTEAFF. The CDR3 DNA reads as TGTGCCAGCACCCCCCTCCACATGAACACTGAAGCTTTCTTT.